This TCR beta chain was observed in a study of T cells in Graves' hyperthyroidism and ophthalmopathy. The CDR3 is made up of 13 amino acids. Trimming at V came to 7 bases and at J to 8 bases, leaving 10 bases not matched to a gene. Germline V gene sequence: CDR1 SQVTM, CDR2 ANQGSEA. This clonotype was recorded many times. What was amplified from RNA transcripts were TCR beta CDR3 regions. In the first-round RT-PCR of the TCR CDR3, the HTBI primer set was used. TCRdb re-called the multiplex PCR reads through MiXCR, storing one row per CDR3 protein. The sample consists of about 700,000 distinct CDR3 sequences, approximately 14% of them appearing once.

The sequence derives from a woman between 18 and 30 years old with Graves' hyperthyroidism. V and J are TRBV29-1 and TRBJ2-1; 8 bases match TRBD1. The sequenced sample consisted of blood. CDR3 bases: TGCAGCGCCATGACAGGGGACGGAGATGAGCAGTTCTTC. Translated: CSAMTGDGDEQFF.